The rows below give T cell receptor beta chains drawn from one sample of a study of cytotoxic CD8 clonotypes in ibrutinib-treated CLL. Data came from immunoSEQ multiplex PCR; TCRdb stores just in-frame clones and leaves some out. The sample carries approximately 150,000 clones, approximately 80% recorded once. The specimen comprised PBMCs, sampled after 24 months of ibrutinib treatment. These receptors were obtained from a human donor with chronic lymphocytic leukemia. CDR3s include the opening cysteine and the closing phenylalanine or tryptophan. Size is stated for part of the rows, as once, few or many counts, or as a class when the clone is expanded.

j_gene,abundance,v_gene,CDR3aa
TRBJ2-7,once,TRBV5-6,CASSTGGRNYEQYF
TRBJ1-1,NA,TRBV28,CASGSLGRGDSEAFF
TRBJ2-3,once,TRBV5-1,CASSPREGGGTDTQYF
TRBJ2-2,NA,TRBV5-1,CASSVTGLIFGGELFF
TRBJ2-1,NA,TRBV5-4,CASSLGQINEQFF
TRBJ2-3,NA,TRBV5-1,CASSPGQGTQYF
TRBJ2-2,NA,TRBV29-1,CSVAVLTSGGLNTGELFF
TRBJ1-5,few,TRBV6-5,CASSYNPYSNQPQHF
TRBJ2-1,once,TRBV7-8,CASSWAGTDYNEQFF
TRBJ2-7,NA,TRBV28,CASSLIQGGSNEQYF
TRBJ1-1,NA,TRBV7-3,CASSPRARMNTEAFF
TRBJ2-1,NA,TRBV19,CASSVGSSTYNEQFF
TRBJ1-2,NA,TRBV30,CAWAHEFSNYGYTF
TRBJ1-2,NA,TRBV13,CASSLWGAYGYTF
TRBJ2-3,NA,TRBV6-1,CASSPQVGRTDTQYF
TRBJ1-1,NA,TRBV10-1,CASSESGTRNTEAFF
TRBJ1-2,NA,TRBV5-1,CASETGGGYGYTF
TRBJ2-5,NA,TRBV27,CASSPTRTYQETQYF
TRBJ2-5,once,TRBV30,CAWSPQQGAGVDF
TRBJ2-1,few,TRBV5-1,CASSYTDEQFF
TRBJ2-3,NA,TRBV6-5,CASSSRGGGPDTQYF
TRBJ1-5,few,TRBV19,CASSKGQGEILLQPQHF
TRBJ1-2,few,TRBV28,CASTYPRTGTYGYTF
TRBJ2-1,NA,TRBV18,CASSPLAGEVDEQFF
TRBJ1-5,many,TRBV5-1,CASSLFRGQPQHF
TRBJ2-7,NA,TRBV5-1,CASSSGTSGYEQYF
TRBJ1-1,NA,TRBV5-1,CASSRGQGFTEAFF
TRBJ2-1,once,TRBV6-5,CASSYLSYNEQFF
TRBJ2-3,NA,TRBV7-2,CASSLVGSGVSTDTQYF
TRBJ2-7,NA,TRBV28,CASSSRSERTYEQYF
TRBJ1-2,NA,TRBV6-6,CASSDPGGGNYGYTF
TRBJ1-6,few,TRBV21-1,CASSDLYSSYNSPLHF
TRBJ2-7,NA,TRBV27,CASSPGGNYEQYF
TRBJ1-2,NA,TRBV28,CASSLWAGGRGYTF
TRBJ2-1,NA,TRBV19,CASRIAGGSSYNEQFF
TRBJ1-3,NA,TRBV5-1,CASSLVGVAGNTIYF
TRBJ2-1,NA,TRBV25-1,CASSEYNGEQFF
TRBJ1-2,NA,TRBV27,CASSFGMGDGYTF
TRBJ2-1,NA,TRBV7-3,CASSLDRESYNEQFF
TRBJ1-5,NA,TRBV19,CASSIGGTDNQPQHF
TRBJ1-5,NA,TRBV6-4,CASSPDRGVGQPQHF
TRBJ1-2,NA,TRBV6-4,CASSDHMERTSSYTF
TRBJ2-2,NA,TRBV12-1,CASSLGGQGGTGELFF
TRBJ2-7,NA,TRBV19,CASKGQGMTYEQYF
TRBJ2-3,NA,TRBV7-6,CASSLRTGAFLYTDTQYF
TRBJ1-2,NA,TRBV7-9,CATQTGRNYGYTF
TRBJ2-1,NA,TRBV7-3,CASSPPPTSASYNEQFF
TRBJ2-5,once,TRBV7-2,CASSFKETQYF
TRBJ2-3,few,TRBV30,CAWSVPPTDTQYF
TRBJ1-2,NA,TRBV6-6,CASRQGTAYGYTF
TRBJ2-1,many,TRBV29-1,CSVGGYGQAYNEQFF
TRBJ2-7,NA,TRBV30,CAWIPRVNSEQYF
TRBJ2-7,NA,TRBV4-1,CASSQVIAGKYEQYF
TRBJ2-3,NA,TRBV18,CASSPNSDTQYF
TRBJ1-2,NA,TRBV30,CAWTTPQRGAYGYTF
TRBJ2-7,once,TRBV28,CASSLSPRLDEQYF
TRBJ2-3,NA,TRBV6-6,CASSSPLSTGGDTQYF
TRBJ1-6,few,TRBV2,CASSGRIRRDSPLHF
TRBJ1-2,few,TRBV6-5,CASSYGTGWGYTF
TRBJ1-2,NA,TRBV6-6,CASSYRETGYGYTF